What follows describes a single T cell receptor (beta chain). Antigen: not known. The data were taken from a study of Tregs in tolerant kidney transplant recipients. Study overall: Mixed chimerism was transient after nonmyeloablative marrow transplants from related graft donors. Whole-study findings and limits: Changing PCR primers prevented nucleotide comparison between some patients' samples. Biological reproducibility was not directly addressed, but technical replication error appeared minimal.

This CDR3 spans 14 amino acids. In germline, CDR1 is SNHLY, CDR2 FYNNEI. Trimming shortened V by 1 base and J by 4 bases, and 8 bases separated the two germline ends. Unstimulated regulatory T cells (CD4+CD25+CD127-), CD4+CD25- non-regulatory cells, CD4 and CD8 cells were FACS-sorted from thawed PBMCs. Some clones are missing from TCRdb's copy, which holds only in-frame ones; the method was immunoSEQ multiplex PCR. Of 75,000 to 85,000 clones detected, 75% to 95% appear once; the ten largest clones hold 0.34%. The chain joins TRBV2 to TRBJ1-3; D is ambiguous. The clonotype originates from a human donor who received a combined kidney and bone marrow transplant. Sample: Tregs from blood, taken before the transplant. The CDR3 DNA follows: TGTGCCAGCAGTGAAGTGTCCTCCGGAAACACCATATATTTT. Residues: CASSEVSSGNTIYF.